A single sample is the source of the 26 T cell receptor beta chains below, sequenced in a study of blood T cell repertoires in COVID-19 (dated by TCRdb to about 2020). Library preparation employed the immunoSEQ multiplex PCR assay. What TCRdb holds here is the immuneACCESS table cut down to in-frame rearrangements. Part of the clones is not present; checked against another copy, under half of the missing clones reflect an unresolved V gene, and the others are unexplained. The sample table shows hundreds of thousands of clones, and roughly nine tenths are seen once. 1% of the sample goes to the ten largest clones. Sequencing was done on a sample of PBMCs or T cells enriched from blood (not recorded which). All receptors derive from a man aged 18 to 29 who had recovered from COVID-19.

This chain joins TRBV19 and TRBJ1-1; D not resolved. This CDR3 comprises 15 residues. V was cut by 2 bases and J by 3 bases, with 13 bases left in between. Germline loops: CDR1 LNHDA, CDR2 SQIVND (reference sequence). The CDR3 coding sequence is TGTGCCAGTAGTATACCTGGAGTGATGTACACTGAAGCTTTCTTT. It encodes CASSIPGVMYTEAFF. Looking up the rest from reference TRBV19 and TRBJ1-1 gives the full variable domain: DGGITQSPKYLFRKEGQNVTLSCEQNLNHDAMYWYRQDPGQGLRLIYYSQIVNDFQKGDIAEGYSVSREKKESFPLTVTSAQKNPTAFYLCASSIPGVMYTEAFFGQGTRLTVV.

The J gene is TRBJ1-1, the V gene TRBV10-1, with 9 bases matching TRBD1. The trim removed 6 bases at V and 7 bases at J, leaving 6 bases unmatched. The CDR3 extends over 13 amino acids. Germline lookup yields CDR1 WNHNN and CDR2 SYGVQD (reference sequence). The CDR3 is CASRQGQGGEAFF. The CDR3 region has the DNA TGCGCCAGCAGACAGGGACAGGGAGGTGAAGCTTTCTTT.

V usage is TRBV14 and J usage is TRBJ1-2, with 10 bases aligning to TRBD1. The V segment lost 4 bases and the J segment 7 bases; nucleotides outside the gene matches: 3. The CDR3 extends over 13 amino acids. Germline loops: CDR1 SGHDN, CDR2 FVKESK. The DNA for the CDR3 is TGTGCCAGCAGCCCAGGACAGGGGGGTGGCTACACCTTC. The encoded protein is CASSPGQGGGYTF.

V is TRBV6-2 or TRBV6-3 and J is TRBJ2-5, with no clear D. The CDR3 covers 14 residues. Between the trimmed V and J ends, which lost 5 bases and 0 bases, there was a span of 10 bases. Per the germline V gene, CDR1 is MNHEY and CDR2 is SVGEGT. This chain's CDR3 is CASSTASYQETQYF. CDR3 in DNA: TGTGCCAGCAGTACCGCTAGTTACCAAGAGACCCAGTACTTC.

The chain is built from TRBV28 and TRBJ1-2; D possibly corresponds to TRBD1 (5 bases). This CDR3 is 14 amino acids long. The V and J ends lost 7 bases and 1 base respectively, with 13 bases between them. The germline CDR1 and CDR2 sequences are MDHEN and SYDVKM. The CDR3 coding sequence is TGTGCCAGCATCCCCGGGGGGAATAACTATGGCTACACCTTC. Translation gives CASIPGGNNYGYTF.

V gene TRBV15 combines with J gene TRBJ1-5; D is undetermined. V lost 1 base and J 0 bases, leaving 4 bases between the germline ends. Looked up from germline, CDR1 is LNHNV and CDR2 is YYDKDF (reference sequence). This CDR3 contains 14 residues. The CDR3 DNA follows: TGTGCCACCAGCAGAGCTTATAGCAATCAGCCCCAGCATTTT. Protein sequence: CATSRAYSNQPQHF.

This chain connects TRBV3-1 (or the pseudogene TRBV3-2) to TRBJ2-3; maybe TRBD1 (5 bases). Germline V gene sequence: CDR1 LGHDT, CDR2 YNNKEL (reference sequence). CDR3 length: 15 amino acids. V lost 8 bases and J 0 bases, leaving 15 bases between the germline ends. The CDR3 DNA sequence: TGTGCCAGCGCGTTAGGGGCCTTAAGCACAGATACGCAGTATTTT. Protein product: CASALGALSTDTQYF.

The rearrangement uses TRBV25-1 and TRBJ1-1; 9 positions match TRBD1. CDR1 and CDR2 from the germline V gene are MGHDK and SYGVNS. The CDR3 runs to 14 residues. Unmatched junction bases numbered 8, after V lost 6 bases and J lost 6 bases. The CDR3 sequence is CASSTGGAFSEAFF. For the CDR3, the DNA is TGTGCCAGCAGCACAGGGGGCGCTTTCTCTGAAGCTTTCTTT.

The chain has TRBV7-6 and TRBJ1-6; 9 bases are shared with TRBD1. Per germline, CDR1 SGHVS and CDR2 FNYEAQ. The CDR3 consists of 15 residues. V shed 5 bases and J 10 bases; nucleotides not matched to a gene: 9. The CDR3: CASSLKGQGWSPLHF. The CDR3 DNA reads as TGTGCCAGCAGCCTAAAGGGACAGGGTTGGTCACCCCTCCACTTT.

In its sample, this clone was seen a few times. The genes are TRBV28 and TRBJ2-1, with 11 bases matching TRBD2. The germline gives CDR1 MDHEN, CDR2 SYDVKM. This CDR3 has 14 amino acids. V shed 10 bases, J shed 9 bases, and the junction held 11 bases outside the gene matches. DNA for the CDR3: TGTGCCACCCGCGGAACTAGCGGGAGAAGTGAGCAGTTCTTC. As protein: CATRGTSGRSEQFF.

The chain recombines TRBV27 with TRBJ2-5; the D gene is possibly TRBD2 (5 bases). The V end lost 8 bases, the J end lost 4 bases, and 8 bases lay between the germline ends. This CDR3 has 11 amino acids. The germline V gene encodes CDR1 MNHEY and CDR2 SMNVEV (reference sequence). CDR3 amino acids: CASRGGETQYF. The CDR3 nucleotides read TGTGCCAGCCGAGGAGGAGAGACCCAGTACTTC.

The V and J genes are TRBV5-4 and TRBJ2-7, with TRBD1 identical over 10 bases. The V and J ends lost 4 bases and 4 bases, in that order; junction bases with no gene match: 5. CDR3 size: 14 residues. The V gene's germline CDR1 is SGHNT and CDR2 YYREEE (reference sequence). CDR3 in DNA: TGTGCCAGCAGCCAAGGGACAGGGGAATACGAGCAGTACTTC. It codes for CASSQGTGEYEQYF. The entire variable domain, with the rest obtained from reference TRBV5-4 and TRBJ2-7, is as follows: ETGVTQSPTHLIKTRGQQVTLRCSSQSGHNTVSWYQQALGQGPQFIFQYYREEENGRGNFPPRFSGLQFPNYSSELNVNALELDDSALYLCASSQGTGEYEQYFGPGTRLTVT.

V is TRBV7-3 and J is TRBJ2-3; no firm D call. The CDR3 runs to 13 residues. Germline loops: CDR1 SGHTA, CDR2 FQGTGA. Trimming pared 5 bases from V and 7 bases from J, leaving 13 bases between. The CDR3 sequence is CASSPSSIYTQYF. The CDR3 nucleotides read TGTGCCAGCAGCCCCTCGAGCATCTATACGCAGTATTTT.

The CDR3 reads CASSVLQGSGNTIYF. Here the CDR3 DNA reads TGTGCCAGCAGCGTACTCCAGGGATCTGGAAACACCATATATTTT. The chain joins TRBV9 to TRBJ1-3, with D tentatively TRBD1 (5 bases). Germline V CDR1 and CDR2: SGDLS, YYNGEE. The CDR3 extends over 15 amino acids. The V gene lost 1 base and the J gene lost 1 base, with 9 bases spanning the gap. The full variable domain, rest sourced from reference TRBV9 and TRBJ1-3, is DSGVTQTPKHLITATGQRVTLRCSPRSGDLSVYWYQQSLDQGLQFLIQYYNGEERAKGNILERFSAQQFPDLHSELNLSSLELGDSALYFCASSVLQGSGNTIYFGEGSWLTVV.

The chain has TRBV18 and TRBJ1-1; D not resolved. Trimming cost V 6 bases and J 0 bases, with 14 bases left between them. This CDR3 is built from 15 residues. In germline, CDR1 is KGHSH, CDR2 LQKENI. CDR3 sequence reads: CASSPTTGMNTEAFF. The CDR3, as DNA: TGTGCCAGCTCCCCCACGACCGGGATGAACACTGAAGCTTTCTTT.

This clone has just one count. The V call is TRBV7-8, the J call TRBJ1-1, with D maybe TRBD1 (5 bases). The V gene lost 5 bases and the J gene lost 1 base, with 14 bases spanning the gap. The CDR3 is made up of 15 amino acids. Germline V gene data show CDR1 as SGHVS and CDR2 as FQNEAQ. The CDR3 is CASSPKGVKNTEAFF. The CDR3 bases are TGTGCCAGCAGCCCAAAAGGGGTCAAGAACACTGAAGCTTTCTTT.

Comment on this clone: Within the sample, other DNA sequences also encode this same CDR3. The rearrangement links TRBV6-5 to TRBJ1-2; 9 nucleotides align to TRBD1. The CDR3 totals 11 residues. CDR1 and CDR2 (germline): MNHEY, SVGAGI. V shed 6 bases, J shed 8 bases, and the junction held 1 base outside the gene matches. The CDR3 coding sequence is TGTGCCAGCAGGACAGGGGGAGGCTACACCTTC. Translated: CASRTGGGYTF.

This sequence joins TRBV24-1 and TRBJ2-7, with TRBD1 as a possible D gene (5 bases). Trimming took off 3 bases at V and 3 bases at J, with 14 bases between the two ends. The CDR3 totals 15 residues. Germline assignment: CDR1 KGHDR and CDR2 SFDVKD. The CDR3 DNA reads as TGTGCCACCAGTGATGGTGCAGGGTCTTTCTACGAGCAGTACTTC. This gives the protein CATSDGAGSFYEQYF.

Details on this clone: Other DNA sequences in the sample encode the same CDR3. The CDR3 sequence is CASSPGQGGETQYF. The CDR3 region has the DNA TGCGCCAGCAGCCCAGGACAGGGGGGAGAGACCCAGTACTTC. This chain joins TRBV5-1 and TRBJ2-5, with TRBD1 identical over 10 bases. The germline V gene has CDR1 SGHRS and CDR2 YFSETQ. CDR3 size: 14 residues. V lost 4 bases to trimming and J lost 4 bases; unmatched junction nucleotides: 4.

This chain joins TRBV9 and TRBJ2-7; a possible D gene is TRBD2 (6 bases). The germline V gene has CDR1 SGDLS and CDR2 YYNGEE. V was trimmed by 0 bases and J by 2 bases, leaving 12 bases between them. This CDR3 is built from 15 residues. The CDR3 region has the DNA TGTGCCAGCAGCGTAGATCCAGGGAGGACCTACGAGCAGTACTTC. Translated: CASSVDPGRTYEQYF.

The V and J genes are TRBV14 and TRBJ1-6; possible D gene TRBD1, 6 bases. From germline, CDR1 is SGHDN and CDR2 FVKESK. V was cut by 1 base and J by 10 bases, with 8 bases left in between. The CDR3 loop spans 13 amino acids. CDR3 in amino acids: CASSQGGGSPLHF. The CDR3, as DNA: TGTGCCAGCAGCCAAGGAGGGGGATCACCCCTCCACTTT.

This chain connects TRBV10-2 to TRBJ2-7, with D possibly TRBD2 on 5 matching bases. Per the germline V gene, CDR1 is WSHSY and CDR2 is SAAADI. V lost 1 base and J 4 bases, leaving 8 bases between the germline ends. CDR3 size: 13 residues. CDR3 DNA: TGCGCCAGCAGTGAGTGGGAGTTATACGAGCAGTACTTC. As protein: CASSEWELYEQYF.

In this sample, this clone turned up once. A read error may account for a junction end that differs from germline. The chain employs TRBV6-5 and TRBJ2-7; 9 positions agree with TRBD1. The germline V gene encodes CDR1 MNHEY and CDR2 SVGAGI. This CDR3 has 15 residues. In nucleotides, the CDR3 is TGTGCCAGCAGTTACTCTGGGACAGGGTCCTTCGAGCAGTACTTC. It specifies CASSYSGTGSFEQYF.

The chain recombines TRBV18 with TRBJ2-3, with 9 bases aligning to TRBD2. CDR3 size: 19 residues. Germline V gene lookup returns CDR1 KGHSH and CDR2 LQKENI. V was clipped by 3 bases and J by 2 bases; unmatched bases: 15. The chain's CDR3 is CASSPLSRGGGAATDTQYF. The CDR3 bases are TGTGCCAGCTCACCTCTGAGTCGCGGCGGGGGGGCCGCCACAGATACGCAGTATTTT. The full variable domain, in which reference TRBV18 and TRBJ2-3 provide the parts outside the CDR3, is NAGVMQNPRHLVRRRGQEARLRCSPMKGHSHVYWYRQLPEEGLKFMVYLQKENIIDESGMPKERFSAEFPKEGPSILRIQQVVRGDSAAYFCASSPLSRGGGAATDTQYFGPGTRLTVL.

This rearrangement joins TRBV3-1 (or the pseudogene TRBV3-2) to TRBJ1-1, with 10 bases lining up with TRBD1. CDR3 size: 15 residues. V shed 3 bases, J shed 7 bases, and the junction held 8 bases outside the gene matches. The V gene's germline CDR1 is LGHDT and CDR2 YNNKEL (reference sequence). CDR3 sequence (DNA): TGTGCCAGCAGCCATACGGGACAGGGGAGGTTTGAAGCTTTCTTT. Its protein product is CASSHTGQGRFEAFF.

The CDR3 protein is CASSLSHVGGLGHQYF. The CDR3 DNA sequence: TGTGCCAGCAGCTTATCCCACGTGGGGGGTTTAGGGCATCAGTACTTC. The chain couples TRBV7-3 to TRBJ2-7, with D perhaps TRBD2 (6 bases). Trimming shortened V by 2 bases and J by 10 bases, and 24 bases separated the two germline ends. Germline assignment: CDR1 SGHTA and CDR2 FQGTGA. The CDR3 consists of 16 residues.